This T cell receptor beta chain appears in the sequencing data of a study of blood T cell repertoires in COVID-19. The method was immunoSEQ multiplex PCR; TCRdb's version includes in-frame clones alone and lacks a portion of them. The repertoire includes roughly 150,000 clones, around 80% of them detected once, and approximately 14% sits in the top ten. The ends were cut back, 2 bases at V and 3 bases at J, with 11 bases in the middle. The CDR3 extends over 15 amino acids. Germline assignment: CDR1 SGHRS and CDR2 YFSETQ. The specimen was peripheral blood. The J gene is TRBJ2-2, the V gene TRBV5-1; tentatively, D is TRBD2 (6 bases). The sequence was collected from a human donor with acute or convalescent COVID-19. The donor label of this sample is uncertain. The CDR3 sequence is CASSFYPGDTGELFF. For the CDR3, the DNA is TGCGCCAGCAGCTTCTACCCGGGGGACACCGGGGAGCTGTTTTTT.